The 29 T cell receptor beta chains reported below all come from one sample, sequenced in a study of blood T cell repertoires in COVID-19. TCRdb's copy holds only in-frame clones and misses some; the assay was immunoSEQ multiplex PCR. The sample holds 200,000 to 250,000 clones, around 85% seen once. Specimen: peripheral blood. These TCRs come from a woman aged 40 to 49 with active or convalescent COVID-19.

The chain is built from TRBV27 and TRBJ2-7; a weak D match, TRBD2 (5 bases). Per germline, CDR1 MNHEY and CDR2 SMNVEV (reference sequence). The ends were cut back, 6 bases at V and 3 bases at J, with 18 bases in the middle. The CDR3 contains 15 residues. CDR3 nucleotide sequence: TGTGCCAGCAGCCGCAGAGGCGGGTTAGGCTACGAGCAGTACTTC. Translating gives CASSRRGGLGYEQYF.

As concerns this clone: This may arise from a read error, as a much more abundant clone is one base away. The chain employs TRBV28 and TRBJ2-1; 11 nucleotides agree with TRBD2. The CDR3 spans 14 residues. V gave up 7 bases and J gave up 8 bases; unmatched junction bases: 7. Germline assignment: CDR1 MDHEN and CDR2 SYDVKM. CDR3 region: CASTRLAGIDEQFF. As DNA, the CDR3 is TGTGCCAGCACGAGACTAGCGGGGATAGATGAGCAGTTCTTC.

The chain links TRBV27 to TRBJ1-1, with D possibly TRBD1 on 5 matching bases. Germline V gene data show CDR1 as MNHEY and CDR2 as SMNVEV (reference sequence). This CDR3 has 11 amino acids. Trimming took 4 bases from V and 10 from J, leaving 10 bases between them. The CDR3 sequence is CASSWGGTAFF. In nucleotides, the CDR3 is TGTGCCAGCAGTTGGGGGGGTACAGCTTTCTTT.

CDR3 loop: CASSCRDRESTEAFF. The DNA for the CDR3 is TGCGCCAGCAGTTGCCGGGACAGGGAAAGCACTGAAGCTTTCTTT. The rearrangement links TRBV10-1 to TRBJ1-1, with 9 bases identical to TRBD1. V trimming: 5 bases; J trimming: 4 bases; junction bases outside the gene matches: 8. The CDR3 is 15 amino acids. The germline CDR1 and CDR2 sequences are WNHNN and SYGVQD (reference sequence).

The J gene is TRBJ2-5, the V gene TRBV5-1; TRBD1 might be the D (6 bases). V lost 1 base to trimming and J lost 1 base, with 11 bases between them. The CDR3 is 15 residues long. Germline CDR1 is SGHRS and CDR2 is YFSETQ. The DNA of the CDR3 is TGCGCCAGCAGCTTGACAGGGATGATCCAAGAGACCCAGTACTTC. Translation: CASSLTGMIQETQYF.

V is TRBV5-4 and J is TRBJ2-7; 10 nucleotides line up with TRBD2. Germline V gene data show CDR1 as SGHNT and CDR2 as YYREEE (reference sequence). The CDR3 length is 15 residues. V was pared by 0 bases and J by 2 bases, with 2 bases of the junction left unmatched. The CDR3 coding sequence is TGTGCCAGCAGCTTGGCAGCGGGGGGGACCTACGAGCAGTACGTC. This gives the protein CASSLAAGGTYEQYV.

The chain carries TRBV5-8 and TRBJ2-1; weak D call: TRBD2 (6 bases). Trimming took off 4 bases at V and 3 bases at J, with 11 bases between the two ends. The germline gives CDR1 SGHTS, CDR2 YDEGEE. The CDR3 extends over 14 amino acids. The CDR3 DNA reads as TGTGCCAGCAGCCCGCGGGACCACTACAATGAGCAGTTCTTC. It specifies CASSPRDHYNEQFF.

The chain couples TRBV11-2 to TRBJ1-1; 8 bases align to TRBD1. With 8 bases clipped from V and 1 base from J, the junction kept 6 bases outside the gene matches. The germline V gene has CDR1 SGHAT and CDR2 FQNNGV. This CDR3 is 14 amino acids long. The CDR3 DNA follows: TGTGCCAGCGGACAGGGACGGACGAACACTGAAGCTTTCTTT. Translated: CASGQGRTNTEAFF.

In its sample, this clone was seen once. DNA of the CDR3: TGTGCCAGCAGCCCCTTAAGAGACAGTATGGCAACCGGGGAGCTGTTTTTT. Translated: CASSPLRDSMATGELFF. This chain joins TRBV14 and TRBJ2-2, with D perhaps TRBD1 (5 bases). The V gene's germline CDR1 is SGHDN and CDR2 FVKESK. Trimming left V 4 bases short and J 5 bases short, with 20 bases between. The CDR3 length is 17 residues. The variable domain in full, with the rest retrieved from reference TRBV14 and TRBJ2-2, is EAGVTQFPSHSVIEKGQTVTLRCDPISGHDNLYWYRRVMGKEIKFLLHFVKESKQDESGMPNNRFLAERTGGTYSTLKVQPAELEDSGVYFCASSPLRDSMATGELFFGEGSRLTVL.

This rearrangement joins TRBV25-1 to TRBJ2-5, with a tentative D call TRBD1 (6 bases). The CDR3 consists of 13 residues. V lost 5 bases to trimming and J lost 14 bases, with 21 bases between them. The germline CDR1 and CDR2 sequences are MGHDK and SYGVNS. The CDR3 loop is CASSIPTGPSTYF. In nucleotides, the CDR3 is TGTGCCAGCAGTATTCCGACAGGCCCCTCGACCTACTTC.

V usage is TRBV9 and J usage is TRBJ1-6, with 7 bases aligning to TRBD1. This CDR3 region has 16 residues. Germline V gives CDR1 SGDLS, CDR2 YYNGEE. With V trimmed by 4 bases and J by 9 bases, 13 bases remained unmatched. CDR3 residues: CASSSGGGGNGSPLHF. DNA of the CDR3: TGTGCCAGCAGCTCTGGAGGAGGGGGCAACGGTTCACCCCTCCACTTT.

The count of this clone is one. The CDR3: CASSEGPGGNTEAFF. The CDR3 bases are TGTGCCAGCAGTGAAGGCCCTGGGGGCAACACTGAAGCTTTCTTT. The rearrangement uses TRBV25-1 and TRBJ1-1, with a tentative D call TRBD1 (6 bases). The germline gives CDR1 MGHDK, CDR2 SYGVNS. V was pared by 2 bases and J by 2 bases, with 12 bases between. The CDR3 has 15 residues. Based on the CDR3 plus reference TRBV25-1 and TRBJ1-1, the full variable domain is EADIYQTPRYLVIGTGKKITLECSQTMGHDKMYWYQQDPGMELHLIHYSYGVNSTEKGDLSSESTVSRIRTEHFPLTLESARPSHTSQYLCASSEGPGGNTEAFFGQGTRLTVV.

This clone has a single count. The V gene is TRBV5-1, the J gene TRBJ1-1; D may be TRBD1 (5 bases). Per the germline V gene, CDR1 is SGHRS and CDR2 is YFSETQ. This CDR3 spans 17 amino acids. The V and J ends lost 0 bases and 1 base respectively, with 16 bases between them. The CDR3, as DNA: TGCGCCAGCAGCTTGGCGGGGACTAGGGTCGAGAACACTGAAGCTTTCTTT. Amino acids: CASSLAGTRVENTEAFF.

V and J are TRBV28 and TRBJ2-3; D ambiguous. CDR1 is MDHEN, CDR2 SYDVKM, per germline. Deletions cut 5 bases from V and 1 base from J, with 10 bases between. The CDR3 is 14 residues long. CDR3 in amino acids: CASSKFGGTDTQYF. CDR3 sequence (DNA): TGTGCCAGCAGTAAGTTTGGAGGCACAGATACGCAGTATTTT. Together with reference TRBV28 and TRBJ2-3, the CDR3 gives the full variable domain: DVKVTQSSRYLVKRTGEKVFLECVQDMDHENMFWYRQDPGLGLRLIYFSYDVKMKEKGDIPEGYSVSREKKERFSLILESASTNQTSMYLCASSKFGGTDTQYFGPGTRLTVL.

This clone was counted between two and nine times. The rearrangement joins TRBV4-2 to TRBJ2-5, with TRBD2 matching over 9 bases. The CDR3 is 17 residues long. Germline V gene data show CDR1 as LGHNA and CDR2 as YNFKEQ. V shed 1 base and J 1 base; nucleotides not matched to a gene: 7. CDR3 in amino acids: CASSQAWRGGSQETQYF. DNA for the CDR3: TGTGCCAGCAGCCAAGCGTGGCGGGGGGGTTCCCAAGAGACCCAGTACTTC.

The J gene is TRBJ1-1, the V gene TRBV14; unclear D gene. With 2 bases removed from V and 6 bases from J, the gap between germline ends came to 13 bases. CDR1 and CDR2 from the germline V gene are SGHDN and FVKESK. CDR3 size: 14 residues. CDR3 DNA: TGTGCCAGCAGCCAACTCCGGGCGAGGGCTGAAGCTTTCTTT. As protein: CASSQLRARAEAFF.

The V gene is TRBV7-2, the J gene TRBJ1-2; D gene ambiguous. Germline CDR1 SGHTA, CDR2 FQGNSA. V lost 8 bases to trimming and J lost 4 bases, with 17 bases between them. CDR3 length equals 14 residues. The CDR3 bases are TGTGCCAGCCTTTATGGGCCGGCCCCCTATGGCTACACCTTC. It codes for CASLYGPAPYGYTF.

In DNA form, the CDR3 reads TGTGCCTGGAGTCCTGCTAGCTACGAGCAGTACTTC. It encodes CAWSPASYEQYF. This chain uses TRBV30 with TRBJ2-7; D call uncertain. V was cut by 2 bases and J by 3 bases, with 8 bases left in between. The CDR3 loop spans 12 amino acids. Germline CDR1 is GTSNPN and CDR2 is SVGIG (reference sequence).

J is TRBJ1-6 and V is TRBV3-1 (or the pseudogene TRBV3-2), with 8 bases matching TRBD1. Germline CDR1 and CDR2: LGHDT and YNNKEL (reference sequence). The CDR3 contains 14 residues. V was clipped by 4 bases and J by 9 bases; unmatched bases: 5. The CDR3 bases are TGTGCCAGCAGCCTAGGACAGGGTGTTTCACCCCTCCACTTT. Its protein is CASSLGQGVSPLHF.

This chain links TRBV30 with TRBJ1-2; D ambiguous. Trimming took off 2 bases at V and 4 bases at J, with 17 bases between the two ends. Germline CDR1 GTSNPN, CDR2 SVGIG (reference sequence). The CDR3 extends over 15 amino acids. DNA for the CDR3: TGTGCCTGGAGTATAGTAACCGGGTGGAGCTATGGCTACACCTTC. Amino acid sequence: CAWSIVTGWSYGYTF.

This clone was detected only once. The chain combines TRBV3-1 (or the pseudogene TRBV3-2) with TRBJ1-6; 7 bases match TRBD1. The CDR3 sequence is 15 residues long. Trimming took 4 bases from V and 4 from J; bases not matched to a gene: 4. Looked up from germline, CDR1 is LGHDT and CDR2 is YNNKEL (reference sequence). The CDR3 here is CASSRDRAYNSPLHF. CDR3 nucleotides: TGTGCCAGCAGCCGAGACAGGGCATATAATTCACCCCTCCACTTT.

The chain couples TRBV6-5 to TRBJ1-2; D is perhaps TRBD1 (5 bases). V lost 6 bases, J lost 2 bases, and 13 bases lay in between. The length of the CDR3 is 14 residues. Germline assignment: CDR1 MNHEY and CDR2 SVGAGI. The CDR3 DNA reads TGTGCCAGCAGCCCGTCGCGGGGCAACTATGGCTACACCTTC. Translating it yields CASSPSRGNYGYTF.

This chain connects TRBV19 to TRBJ1-1; 8 bases align to TRBD1. In germline, CDR1 is LNHDA, CDR2 SQIVND (reference sequence). The J segment lost 3 bases and the V segment lost 4 bases, leaving 13 bases of the junction unmatched. The CDR3 length is 17 residues. The CDR3, as DNA: TGTGCCAGTAGTACAGACGACAGGGGAATAGGGGACACTGAAGCTTTCTTT. Amino acid sequence: CASSTDDRGIGDTEAFF.

This clone was seen just once. The chain is built from TRBV7-3 and TRBJ2-2; D might be TRBD2 (7 bases). The V and J ends lost 2 bases and 2 bases respectively, with 18 bases between them. Germline V gene lookup returns CDR1 SGHTA and CDR2 FQGTGA. CDR3 length: 18 residues. This CDR3 is CASSLSGGRSRNTGELFF. In DNA, the CDR3 is TGTGCCAGCAGCTTATCGGGGGGCCGTTCTAGAAACACCGGGGAGCTGTTTTTT.

The chain joins TRBV15 to TRBJ2-2, with 7 bases that match TRBD2. The J segment lost 1 base and the V segment lost 1 base, leaving 6 bases of the junction unmatched. Per the germline V gene, CDR1 is LNHNV and CDR2 is YYDKDF (reference sequence). This CDR3 region has 17 residues. As DNA, the CDR3 is TGTGCCACCAGCAGAGGCTTTCAGCGGGGGAACACCGGGGAGCTGTTTTTT. Translation: CATSRGFQRGNTGELFF.

The V and J genes are TRBV10-3 and TRBJ1-6; D might be TRBD1 (6 bases). The CDR3 runs 13 residues. Germline V gene lookup returns CDR1 ENHRY and CDR2 SYGVKD. V shed 10 bases and J shed 7 bases, with 14 bases lying between them. The CDR3 bases are TGTGCCACAAGGGACACGGCAAATTCACCCCTCCACTTT. It encodes CATRDTANSPLHF.

V and J are TRBV25-1 and TRBJ2-2; tentative D call: TRBD1 (6 bases). The V end lost 7 bases, the J end lost 4 bases, and 16 bases lay between the germline ends. This CDR3 comprises 15 residues. CDR1 MGHDK and CDR2 SYGVNS come from the germline V gene. The CDR3 region has the DNA TGTGCCAGCACCCCGAACAGGGCGGTCACCGGGGAGCTGTTTTTT. Protein: CASTPNRAVTGELFF. The variable domain in full, with the rest retrieved from reference TRBV25-1 and TRBJ2-2, is EADIYQTPRYLVIGTGKKITLECSQTMGHDKMYWYQQDPGMELHLIHYSYGVNSTEKGDLSSESTVSRIRTEHFPLTLESARPSHTSQYLCASTPNRAVTGELFFGEGSRLTVL.

The gene calls are TRBV11-2 and TRBJ1-5; D may be TRBD1 (6 bases). V was pared by 5 bases and J by 4 bases, with 12 bases between. The CDR3 sequence is 14 residues long. Germline CDR1 SGHAT, CDR2 FQNNGV. Here the CDR3 reads CASSTDSRNQPQHF. CDR3 sequence (DNA): TGTGCCAGCAGCACGGACAGCCGAAATCAGCCCCAGCATTTT.

This clone appeared a few times. The chain is built from TRBV19 and TRBJ1-3; TRBD1 agrees at 7 bases. J gave up 0 bases and V 6 bases, and 5 bases lay outside the gene matches. CDR3 length equals 15 residues. Germline V CDR1 and CDR2: LNHDA, SQIVND (reference sequence). The CDR3 sequence: CASSSGGSSGNTIYF. The CDR3, as DNA: TGTGCCAGTAGCTCAGGGGGAAGCTCTGGAAACACCATATATTTT.